This T cell receptor beta chain is drawn from a study of shared clonotypes between healthy human individuals. CDR3 length: 17 residues. V was trimmed by 5 bases and J by 4 bases, leaving 20 bases between them. The germline V gene encodes CDR1 SGHAT and CDR2 FQNNGV. This table comes from immunoSEQ multiplex PCR, and its TCRdb copy is limited to in-frame clones, with some not included. Among a few million clones, just under 95% were seen once, and the ten largest hold roughly 1.7%. CD45RO-negative, CCR7-positively selected cells formed the naive CD8 fraction, excluding terminally differentiated effector memory CD45RA+ cells.

This receptor was identified in a man in his late teens or twenties in good health. Some clones in this sample may be carry-over from other donors' samples. Specimen: naive CD8+ T cells from PBMCs. The V and J genes are TRBV11-2 and TRBJ1-4; D possibly corresponds to TRBD1 (5 bases). Written as DNA, the CDR3 is TGTGCCAGCAGCGCTCCGTCAGTGGGGACCCTTAATGAAAAACTGTTTTTT. Translation gives CASSAPSVGTLNEKLFF.